Sequencing of this T cell receptor beta chain was carried out in a study of Ad26.COV2.S vaccination and SARS-CoV-2 variants. Whole-study context: In the study, Ad26.COV2.S was injected intramuscularly once, or twice 56 days apart. Study findings and constraints: A substantial breadth of spike-specific CD8+ and CD4+ T cell responses after vaccination has been reported.

A note on this clone: Its antigen is unknown.

The treatment is: about 20 received Ad26.COV2.S at low or high dose, single or two shots; roughly 5 received placebo; per-sample allocation not given. Day 63 after the first vaccine or placebo injection was the time point for sampling. An adult aged 18-55 years in Boston served as the donor. This CDR3 has 14 residues. Germline values: CDR1 GTSNPN, CDR2 SVGIG (reference sequence). V dropped 3 bases and J dropped 6; count of bases not matched to a gene: 5. Method: immunoSEQ multiplex PCR; TCRdb's copy keeps in-frame clones and lacks some. The data contain 400,000 to 450,000 clones, roughly 90% of them singletons.

The receptor's source is a person between 18 and 65 years old who received the Ad26.COV2.S COVID-19 vaccine or a placebo. The J gene is TRBJ1-1, the V gene TRBV30; 12 positions match TRBD1. This specimen consisted of peripheral blood, obtained in a trial of Ad26.COV2.S vaccine versus placebo. CDR3 sequence reads: CAWRGQGARAEAFF. CDR3 nucleotides: TGTGCCTGGAGGGGACAGGGGGCTAGAGCTGAAGCTTTCTTT. Combining the CDR3 with reference TRBV30 and TRBJ1-1 gives the whole variable domain SQTIHQWPATLVQPVGSPLSLECTVEGTSNPNLYWYRQAAGRGLQLLFYSVGIGQISSEVPQNLSASRPQDRQFILSSKKLLLSDSGFYLCAWRGQGARAEAFFGQGTRLTVV.